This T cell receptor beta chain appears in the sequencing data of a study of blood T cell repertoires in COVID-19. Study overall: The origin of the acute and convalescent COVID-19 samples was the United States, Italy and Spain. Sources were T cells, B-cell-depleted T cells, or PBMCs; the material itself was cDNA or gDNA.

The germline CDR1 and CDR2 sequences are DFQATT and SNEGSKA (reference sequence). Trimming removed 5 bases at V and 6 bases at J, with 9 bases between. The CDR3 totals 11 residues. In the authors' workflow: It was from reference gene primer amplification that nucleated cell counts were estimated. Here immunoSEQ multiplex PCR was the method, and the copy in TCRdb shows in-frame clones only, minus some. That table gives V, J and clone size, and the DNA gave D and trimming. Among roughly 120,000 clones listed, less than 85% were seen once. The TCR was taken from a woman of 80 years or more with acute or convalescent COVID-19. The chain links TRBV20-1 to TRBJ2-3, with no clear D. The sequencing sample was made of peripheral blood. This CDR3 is CSAVRSDTQYF. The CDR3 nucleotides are TGCAGTGCTGTACGGTCGGATACGCAGTATTTT.